Presented here are 8 T cell receptor beta chains from one specimen sequenced in a study of graft-versus-host responses after intestinal transplantation. This table comes from immunoSEQ multiplex PCR, and its TCRdb copy is limited to in-frame clones, with some not included. The table lists 120,000 or so clones, around 93% of them singletons, with 0.4% to 0.55% in the top ten. No cognate antigen is known for these TCRs. Sequenced here: unstimulated CD8+ T cells sorted from spleen or lymph node cells, sampled before intestinal transplant. The receptors derive from a human donor who received an intestinal transplant.

The chain has TRBV4-1 and TRBJ2-1; TRBD2 matches 7 bases. Germline CDR1 is MGHRA and CDR2 is YSYEKL. The CDR3 runs to 19 residues. With 4 bases clipped from V and 5 bases from J, the junction kept 20 bases outside the gene matches. The CDR3 spells CASSRIYLGEGRDNNEQFF. CDR3 coding DNA: TGCGCCAGCAGCCGAATATACCTAGGGGAGGGGAGAGACAACAATGAGCAGTTCTTC.

This chain links TRBV30 with TRBJ2-5; D tentatively fits TRBD1 or TRBD2 (5 bases each). This CDR3 comprises 15 residues. Trimming shortened V by 1 base and J by 2 bases, and 14 bases separated the two germline ends. Germline loops: CDR1 GTSNPN, CDR2 SVGIG (reference sequence). This chain's CDR3 is CAWSGGTGQQETQYF. The CDR3 DNA sequence: TGTGCCTGGAGTGGGGGGACCGGGCAGCAAGAGACCCAGTACTTC. Variable domain in full (rest from reference TRBV30 and TRBJ2-5): SQTIHQWPATLVQPVGSPLSLECTVEGTSNPNLYWYRQAAGRGLQLLFYSVGIGQISSEVPQNLSASRPQDRQFILSSKKLLLSDSGFYLCAWSGGTGQQETQYFGPGTRLLVL.

Comment on this clone: Other DNA sequences in this sample translate to the same CDR3. CDR3 in DNA: TGTGCCAGCAGTTCCCCCTACGAGCAGTACTTC. Translated, it gives CASSSPYEQYF. The gene calls are TRBV28 and TRBJ2-7; D unresolved. CDR3 length: 11 residues. Germline assignment: CDR1 MDHEN and CDR2 SYDVKM. Trimming pared 4 bases from V and 2 bases from J, leaving 3 bases between.

The V call is TRBV2, the J call TRBJ2-7; the D gene is possibly TRBD2 (6 bases). Germline CDR1 SNHLY, CDR2 FYNNEI. CDR3 size: 16 residues. The germline V and J ends were trimmed by 3 bases and 0 bases, with 15 bases remaining between them. The CDR3 DNA reads as TGTGCCAGCAGTGAGATGGCGGGATTCACCTCCTACGAGCAGTACTTC. It specifies CASSEMAGFTSYEQYF.

This clone has a single count. The V gene is TRBV27, the J gene TRBJ2-1, with 7 bases aligning to TRBD2. With 5 bases clipped from V and 9 bases from J, the junction kept 16 bases outside the gene matches. Germline V gene lookup returns CDR1 MNHEY and CDR2 SMNVEV (reference sequence). The CDR3 sequence is 16 residues long. The CDR3 loop reads CASSPNGGRAKSEQFF. In nucleotides, the CDR3 is TGTGCCAGCAGTCCCAACGGAGGGAGGGCCAAGAGTGAGCAGTTCTTC.

The genes are TRBV5-6 and TRBJ2-5; D is unresolved. TRBJ2-7 explains the end of the DNA better; the J call may be wrong. This CDR3 is built from 14 residues. CDR1 SGHDT and CDR2 YYEEEE come from the germline V gene. This CDR3 is CASSFSDGAYEQYF. In nucleotides, the CDR3 is TGTGCCAGCAGCTTTTCGGACGGAGCCTACGAGCAGTACTTC.

This sequence joins TRBV9 and TRBJ2-1; TRBD2 is a possible D gene (6 bases). Trimming removed 9 bases from V and 0 bases from J, with 16 bases in between. Per the germline V gene, CDR1 is SGDLS and CDR2 is YYNGEE. The CDR3 extends over 15 amino acids. The CDR3 region has the DNA TGTGCCACCTCAAATAGCGGAGGCTCCTACAATGAGCAGTTCTTC. Translation: CATSNSGGSYNEQFF.

The gene calls are TRBV29-1 and TRBJ2-1; no clear D. This CDR3 is 11 amino acids long. Germline V CDR1 and CDR2: SQVTM, ANQGSEA. V lost 4 bases to trimming and J lost 8 bases, with 9 bases between them. CDR3 nucleotides: TGCAGCGTTGCAGACATCCATGAGCAGTTCTTC. This codes for CSVADIHEQFF.